Shown below are 23 T cell receptor beta chains from a single sample sequenced in a study of control samples from healthy donors and cancer patients. Clones were sequenced by immunoSEQ multiplex PCR, and TCRdb holds only the in-frame ones, with some missing. The sample consists of around 200,000 clones, just under 95% of them appearing once. The sample comprised blood. Receptors originate from a man between 18 and 35 years old in good health.

The DNA of the CDR3 is TGTGCCAGCAGTCCCCGGGACGGGGGGGATACGCAGTATTTT. It is translated as CASSPRDGGDTQYF. V is TRBV6-2 or TRBV6-3 and J is TRBJ2-3; 7 bases align to TRBD2. In germline, CDR1 is MNHEY, CDR2 SVGEGT. The CDR3 extends over 14 amino acids. The ends lost 5 bases at V and 6 bases at J; junction bases unmatched: 8.

The CDR3 is CASSPNVPSQNTEAFF. The CDR3 region has the DNA TGTGCCAGCTCACCGAATGTCCCTTCTCAGAACACTGAAGCTTTCTTT. The chain recombines TRBV18 with TRBJ1-1, with D unresolved. Deletions cut 3 bases from V and 1 base from J, with 15 bases between. CDR3 length equals 16 residues. CDR1 is KGHSH and CDR2 is LQKENI in the germline V gene.

The genes are TRBV5-1 and TRBJ1-1; TRBD1 might be the D (6 bases). V lost 3 bases to trimming and J lost 3 bases, with 15 bases between them. Germline assignment: CDR1 SGHRS and CDR2 YFSETQ. The CDR3 covers 15 residues. CDR3 coding DNA: TGCGCCAGCAGCTCCCTCCCGGCAGGGGACACTGAAGCTTTCTTT. It encodes CASSSLPAGDTEAFF.

The V and J genes are TRBV7-2 and TRBJ1-2, with D unresolved. The germline V gene encodes CDR1 SGHTA and CDR2 FQGNSA. CDR3 length equals 13 residues. The V end lost 8 bases, the J end lost 1 base, and 11 bases lay between the germline ends. The CDR3 coding sequence is TGTGCCAGCGCGATCGGGCGTAACTATGGCTACACCTTC. The encoded protein is CASAIGRNYGYTF.

The J gene is TRBJ1-6, the V gene TRBV3-1 (or the pseudogene TRBV3-2); no reliable D call. CDR3 length: 14 amino acids. The germline V and J ends were trimmed by 2 bases and 10 bases, with 12 bases remaining between them. Germline-derived CDR1 and CDR2 are LGHDT and YNNKEL (reference sequence). The CDR3: CASSQLPRGSPLHF. The CDR3 DNA follows: TGTGCCAGCAGCCAACTCCCCAGAGGGTCACCCCTCCACTTT.

This sequence joins TRBV19 and TRBJ2-5; weak D call: TRBD1 (5 bases). V was pared by 4 bases and J by 2 bases, with 11 bases between. CDR3 length: 14 residues. Looked up from germline, CDR1 is LNHDA and CDR2 is SQIVND (reference sequence). CDR3 protein: CASSKTVSQETQYF. The CDR3 coding sequence is TGTGCCAGTAGTAAGACAGTCTCTCAAGAGACCCAGTACTTC.

The chain recombines TRBV10-3 with TRBJ2-5, with D unresolved. V was shortened by 0 bases and J by 4 bases, with 12 bases between the two germline ends. Germline-derived CDR1 and CDR2 are ENHRY and SYGVKD. This CDR3 is built from 15 residues. CDR3 DNA: TGTGCCATCAGTGAGTCGAAAGTGGTGGGAGAGACCCAGTACTTC. Its protein product is CAISESKVVGETQYF.

The chain uses TRBV28 and TRBJ1-2; D is unresolved. The V end lost 6 bases, the J end lost 2 bases, and 10 bases lay between the germline ends. Germline CDR1 reads MDHEN; CDR2 reads SYDVKM. The CDR3 runs to 13 residues. CDR3: CASRIEGNYGYTF. CDR3 coding DNA: TGTGCCAGCAGAATAGAAGGGAACTATGGCTACACCTTC.

The chain carries TRBV9 and TRBJ2-1, with D possibly called TRBD1 or TRBD2 (6 bases each). This CDR3 is 16 amino acids long. With 0 bases removed from V and 2 bases from J, the gap between germline ends came to 12 bases. From germline, CDR1 is SGDLS and CDR2 YYNGEE. CDR3 DNA: TGTGCCAGCAGCGTAGGTAGGAGGGGGGCCTACAATGAGCAGTTCTTC. Its protein product is CASSVGRRGAYNEQFF. Full variable domain (missing parts from reference TRBV9 and TRBJ2-1): DSGVTQTPKHLITATGQRVTLRCSPRSGDLSVYWYQQSLDQGLQFLIQYYNGEERAKGNILERFSAQQFPDLHSELNLSSLELGDSALYFCASSVGRRGAYNEQFFGPGTRLTVL.

The rearrangement links TRBV11-3 to TRBJ1-1, with 7 bases identical to TRBD1. CDR3 length: 14 amino acids. J lost 4 bases, V lost 2 bases, and 4 bases had no gene match. Germline V gene lookup returns CDR1 SGHNT and CDR2 YENEEA. CDR3 loop: CASSLTHRGTEAFF. The CDR3 nucleotides read TGTGCCAGCAGCTTAACCCACAGGGGCACTGAAGCTTTCTTT. Together with reference TRBV11-3 and TRBJ1-1, the CDR3 gives the full variable domain: EAGVVQSPRYKIIEKKQPVAFWCNPISGHNTLYWYLQNLGQGPELLIRYENEEAVDDSQLPKDRFSAERLKGVDSTLKIQPAELGDSAVYLCASSLTHRGTEAFFGQGTRLTVV.

The chain recombines TRBV7-9 with TRBJ2-3; 7 bases agree with TRBD1. The trim removed 10 bases at V and 7 bases at J, leaving 11 bases unmatched. Germline V lookup: CDR1 SEHNR, CDR2 FQNEAQ (reference sequence). CDR3 length: 13 residues. CDR3 sequence (DNA): TGTGCCACCCTGACAGGGAATAGATATACGCAGTATTTT. It specifies CATLTGNRYTQYF.

The rearrangement joins TRBV9 to TRBJ2-7; 9 bases map to TRBD2. The CDR3 loop spans 14 amino acids. Trimming removed 0 bases from V and 4 bases from J; junction bases left unmatched: 2. Germline assignment: CDR1 SGDLS and CDR2 YYNGEE. Here the CDR3 reads CASSVEAGGYEQYF. For the CDR3, the DNA is TGTGCCAGCAGCGTAGAAGCGGGGGGTTACGAGCAGTACTTC.

The chain couples TRBV28 to TRBJ1-1, with D uncertain. Germline V gene sequence: CDR1 MDHEN, CDR2 SYDVKM. This CDR3 has 13 amino acids. The V gene lost 8 bases and the J gene lost 4 bases, with 14 bases spanning the gap. The CDR3 protein is CASSLGQTTEAFF. In nucleotides, the CDR3 is TGTGCCAGCTCCTTAGGGCAGACCACTGAAGCTTTCTTT. Full variable domain (rest looked up from reference TRBV28 and TRBJ1-1): DVKVTQSSRYLVKRTGEKVFLECVQDMDHENMFWYRQDPGLGLRLIYFSYDVKMKEKGDIPEGYSVSREKKERFSLILESASTNQTSMYLCASSLGQTTEAFFGQGTRLTVV.

The J gene is TRBJ2-1, the V gene TRBV7-3, with 10 nucleotides matching TRBD2. J lost 5 bases, V lost 4 bases, and 5 bases had no gene match. Per the germline V gene, CDR1 is SGHTA and CDR2 is FQGTGA. The CDR3 length is 15 residues. CDR3 in amino acids: CASSSGLAENNEQFF. CDR3 nucleotide sequence: TGTGCCAGCAGCTCCGGACTAGCGGAGAACAATGAGCAGTTCTTC.

This sequence joins TRBV9 and TRBJ1-4, with D unclear. This CDR3 contains 16 residues. Germline V CDR1 and CDR2: SGDLS, YYNGEE. The V end was cut by 2 bases, the J end by 0 bases, with 11 bases between. The CDR3 sequence: CASSVEWPATNEKLFF. In DNA form, the CDR3 reads TGTGCCAGCAGCGTTGAGTGGCCTGCAACTAATGAAAAACTGTTTTTT.

The chain combines TRBV18 with TRBJ1-1, with D hard to call. The V gene's germline CDR1 is KGHSH and CDR2 LQKENI. The CDR3 runs to 12 residues. The V and J ends lost 6 bases and 5 bases respectively, with 10 bases between them. The CDR3 here is CASSNGITEAFF. The CDR3 DNA reads as TGTGCCAGCTCCAACGGGATAACTGAAGCTTTCTTT. Full variable domain (rest looked up from reference TRBV18 and TRBJ1-1): NAGVMQNPRHLVRRRGQEARLRCSPMKGHSHVYWYRQLPEEGLKFMVYLQKENIIDESGMPKERFSAEFPKEGPSILRIQQVVRGDSAAYFCASSNGITEAFFGQGTRLTVV.

This sequence joins TRBV24-1 and TRBJ2-7; D is unresolved. CDR1 and CDR2 from the germline V gene are KGHDR and SFDVKD. V was shortened by 2 bases and J by 6 bases, with 16 bases between the two germline ends. The CDR3 covers 15 residues. CDR3 sequence: CATSDSRIGMGEQYF. CDR3 nucleotides: TGTGCCACCAGTGATTCCCGGATAGGGATGGGCGAGCAGTACTTC.

This clone has only one observation. V gene TRBV2 combines with J gene TRBJ1-1, with 8 bases matching TRBD1. This CDR3 spans 13 amino acids. With V trimmed by 8 bases and J by 5 bases, 7 bases remained unmatched. Per the germline V gene, CDR1 is SNHLY and CDR2 is FYNNEI. CDR3 in DNA: TGTGCCAGCGGCGGAACAGGGGGTACTGAAGCTTTCTTT. It codes for CASGGTGGTEAFF.

V usage is TRBV7-9 and J usage is TRBJ1-1; no clear D. The CDR3 consists of 13 residues. CDR1 and CDR2 (germline): SEHNR, FQNEAQ (reference sequence). The V gene lost 1 base and the J gene lost 7 bases, with 10 bases spanning the gap. The CDR3 here is CASSLVQAGEAFF. In DNA, the CDR3 is TGTGCCAGCAGCTTAGTTCAGGCTGGTGAAGCTTTCTTT.

The chain combines TRBV29-1 with TRBJ2-3; D call uncertain. The V gene lost 4 bases and the J gene lost 4 bases, with 12 bases spanning the gap. This CDR3 is built from 13 residues. The V gene's germline CDR1 is SQVTM and CDR2 ANQGSEA. The CDR3 loop reads CSVGFGSSDTQYF. CDR3 nucleotide sequence: TGCAGCGTTGGGTTCGGTTCCTCAGATACGCAGTATTTT.

In the case of this clone: This sample also contains other DNA sequences that code for the same CDR3. This chain joins TRBV5-1 and TRBJ1-2, with TRBD1 matching over 11 bases. This CDR3 region has 13 residues. The germline gives CDR1 SGHRS, CDR2 YFSETQ. V was clipped by 3 bases and J by 8 bases; unmatched bases: 3. CDR3 sequence reads: CASSWGQGGGYTF. CDR3 nucleotides: TGCGCCAGCAGCTGGGGACAGGGGGGGGGCTACACCTTC.

Only a few counts were recorded for this clone. V is TRBV13 and J is TRBJ1-1; D not resolved. V was clipped by 2 bases and J by 1 base, with 11 bases between them. The CDR3 loop spans 15 amino acids. Germline CDR1 and CDR2: PRHDT and FYEKMQ (reference sequence). As DNA, the CDR3 is TGTGCCAGCAGCTTAAGTCGCGCACCGAACACTGAAGCTTTCTTT. It specifies CASSLSRAPNTEAFF.

The chain couples TRBV2 to TRBJ1-2; 8 bases fit TRBD1. The germline V gene encodes CDR1 SNHLY and CDR2 FYNNEI. The CDR3 has 15 amino acids. The ends lost 8 bases at V and 2 bases at J; junction bases unmatched: 10. The CDR3 nucleotides read TGTGCCAGCGCCGGGACAGGCCACACAAACTATGGCTACACCTTC. It translates to CASAGTGHTNYGYTF.